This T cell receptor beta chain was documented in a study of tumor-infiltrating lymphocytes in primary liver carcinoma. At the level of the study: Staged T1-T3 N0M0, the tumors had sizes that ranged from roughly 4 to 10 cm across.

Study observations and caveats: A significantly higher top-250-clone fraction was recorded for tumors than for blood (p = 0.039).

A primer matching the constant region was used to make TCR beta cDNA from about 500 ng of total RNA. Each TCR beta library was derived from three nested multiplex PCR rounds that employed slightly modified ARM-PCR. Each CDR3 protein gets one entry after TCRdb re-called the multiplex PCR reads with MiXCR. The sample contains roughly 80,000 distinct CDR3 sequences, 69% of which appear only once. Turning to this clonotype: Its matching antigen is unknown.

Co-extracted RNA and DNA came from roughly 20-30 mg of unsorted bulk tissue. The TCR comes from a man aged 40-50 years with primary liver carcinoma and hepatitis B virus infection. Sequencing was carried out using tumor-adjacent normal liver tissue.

CDR3 nucleotide sequence: TGTGCCAGCAGCCCAGCTAGCGGAGCCGGCCTGAGCTTCTACAATGTGCTGTTCTTC. Protein: CASSPASGAGLSFYNVLFF. This rearrangement joins TRBV11-2 to TRBJ2-1; 7 bases map to TRBD2. CDR1 and CDR2 from the germline V gene are SGHAT and FQNNGV. J gave up 15 bases and V 5 bases, and 31 bases lay outside the gene matches. CDR3 size: 19 residues.